This T cell receptor (beta chain) was captured by sequencing in a study of regulatory T cells in long-lasting Graves disease. Germline values: CDR1 MNHEY, CDR2 SMNVEV (reference sequence). This CDR3 contains 15 residues. Trimming left V 3 bases short and J 5 bases short, with 16 bases between. This clonotype was detected only a few times. As for time point: newly diagnosed GD, antithyroid drugs for less than 3 months. Extracted PBMC RNA gave rise to the TCR library. Construction of the TCR beta libraries employed iRepertoire HTBI primers in conjunction with Arm-PCR of CDR3 regions. TCRdb re-derived calls from the multiplex PCR reads in MiXCR, one entry per CDR3 protein. The sample lists 540,000 or so distinct CDR3 sequences, roughly 14% occurring once. These same data were also listed under a study on T cells in Graves' hyperthyroidism and ophthalmopathy.

The V call is TRBV27, the J call TRBJ1-2; the D gene is possibly TRBD1 (5 bases). This specimen was peripheral blood mononuclear cells (PBMCs), taken at new diagnosis, from a patient treated with antithyroid drugs. This receptor was obtained from a man between 25 and 39 years old with Graves disease. The CDR3: CASSFNGGGPYGYTF. Written as DNA, the CDR3 is TGTGCCAGCAGTTTTAATGGGGGGGGTCCGTATGGCTACACCTTC.